This T cell receptor beta chain came from a study of CD8+ T cells in alopecia areata. Findings and limits, study-wide: Higher clonality was seen in lesional scalp than in normal scalp, especially in alopecia totalis/universalis.

The treatment here: oral pan-JAK inhibitor, 5-10 mg twice daily. Investigators isolated RNA and reverse transcribed it into cDNA to act as the sequencing template. Method: immunoSEQ multiplex PCR; TCRdb's copy keeps in-frame clones and lacks some. Seen here are some 150,000 clones, around 58% observed once, and the top ten hold around 16%. Comments on this clone: The antigen remains undetermined.

CDR1 is SGHTA and CDR2 is FQGNSA in the germline V gene. This CDR3 contains 14 residues. V shed 5 bases and J shed 4 bases, with 14 bases lying between them. Sample: CD4+ T cells sorted from blood, taken at approximately week 60, from a patient treated with tofacitinib. The TCR comes from a human donor with alopecia areata. V gene TRBV7-2 combines with J gene TRBJ1-1; possible D gene TRBD1, 6 bases. CDR3 in DNA: TGTGCCAGCAGCGCACAGGGTTACGGCACTGAAGCTTTCTTT. Translation gives CASSAQGYGTEAFF.